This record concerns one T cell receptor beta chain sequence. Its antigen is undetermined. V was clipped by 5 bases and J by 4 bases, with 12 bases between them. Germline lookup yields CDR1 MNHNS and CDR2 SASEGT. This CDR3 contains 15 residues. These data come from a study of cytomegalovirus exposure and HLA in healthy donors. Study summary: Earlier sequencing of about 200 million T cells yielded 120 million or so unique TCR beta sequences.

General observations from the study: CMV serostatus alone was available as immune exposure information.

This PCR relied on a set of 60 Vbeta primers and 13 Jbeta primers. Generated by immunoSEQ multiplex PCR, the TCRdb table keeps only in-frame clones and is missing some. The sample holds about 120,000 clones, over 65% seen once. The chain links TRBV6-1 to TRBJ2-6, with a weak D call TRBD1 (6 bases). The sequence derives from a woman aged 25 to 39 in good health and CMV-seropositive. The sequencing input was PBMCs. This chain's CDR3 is CASSTQGPGANVLTF. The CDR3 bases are TGTGCCAGCAGTACTCAGGGGCCCGGGGCCAACGTCCTGACTTTC.